These 12 T cell receptor beta chains share one sample of origin, sequenced in a study of blood T cell repertoires in COVID-19. This table comes from immunoSEQ multiplex PCR, and its TCRdb copy is limited to in-frame clones, with some not included. The sample records approximately 120,000 clones, roughly 85% being singletons. The sample comprised peripheral blood. Every receptor here comes from a woman of 80 years or more with COVID-19, enrolled during active disease.

The chain is built from TRBV29-1 and TRBJ2-7; TRBD1 agrees at 7 bases. V gave up 6 bases and J gave up 0 bases; unmatched junction bases: 5. The CDR3 spans 13 residues. The germline V gene has CDR1 SQVTM and CDR2 ANQGSEA. The CDR3 region is CSVRQGGSYEQYF. CDR3 in DNA: TGCAGCGTGAGACAGGGTGGCTCCTACGAGCAGTACTTC.

This clone was observed once. The gene calls are TRBV18 and TRBJ2-2; D unclear. Trimming took 0 bases from V and 7 from J, leaving 3 bases between them. This CDR3 region has 12 residues. Germline V gives CDR1 KGHSH, CDR2 LQKENI. The CDR3 DNA follows: TGTGCCAGCTCACCACCTCTCGGGGAGCTGTTTTTT. It codes for CASSPPLGELFF.

V and J are TRBV3-1 (or the pseudogene TRBV3-2) and TRBJ2-1, with D possibly TRBD1 on 5 matching bases. Trimming pared 7 bases from V and 6 bases from J, leaving 16 bases between. The CDR3 length is 14 residues. Germline V gives CDR1 LGHDT, CDR2 YNNKEL (reference sequence). The CDR3 DNA reads as TGTGCCAGCACCACGATTGGGCAGGGCAATGAGCAGTTCTTC. Translation gives CASTTIGQGNEQFF.

J is TRBJ1-3 and V is TRBV9; D is undetermined. The CDR3 length is 15 residues. The germline V gene has CDR1 SGDLS and CDR2 YYNGEE. Trimming took 4 bases from V and 0 from J, leaving 11 bases between them. CDR3 amino acids: CASSPSSSSGNTIYF. The CDR3 DNA reads as TGTGCCAGCAGCCCCAGTAGCTCCTCTGGAAACACCATATATTTT.

The chain is built from TRBV10-3 and TRBJ2-7; 8 bases are shared with TRBD1. Trimming took 0 bases from V and 6 from J; bases not matched to a gene: 4. Germline loops: CDR1 ENHRY, CDR2 SYGVKD. This CDR3 has 14 residues. CDR3 protein: CAISESRDRFEQYF. The CDR3 DNA reads as TGTGCCATCAGTGAGTCACGGGACAGGTTCGAGCAGTACTTC.

This chain connects TRBV4-3 to TRBJ2-2; 7 bases agree with TRBD1. Germline assignment: CDR1 LGHNA and CDR2 YSLEER. The ends lost 4 bases at V and 2 bases at J; junction bases unmatched: 7. The CDR3 has 16 residues. The CDR3 DNA is TGCGCCAGCAGCCCCCAGACAGGGAGAAACACCGGGGAGCTGTTTTTT. The encoded protein is CASSPQTGRNTGELFF.

The V call is TRBV7-8, the J call TRBJ2-7; D might be TRBD2 (5 bases). CDR3 length: 19 amino acids. V gave up 1 base and J gave up 3 bases, with 25 bases separating them. The germline V gene encodes CDR1 SGHVS and CDR2 FQNEAQ. The CDR3 region is CASSLDGLSSTGGFYEQYF. CDR3 DNA: TGTGCCAGCAGCTTAGATGGTTTGTCTAGCACTGGTGGTTTCTACGAGCAGTACTTC.

J is TRBJ2-7 and V is TRBV10-3, with D unclear. V was pared by 2 bases and J by 6 bases, with 8 bases between. Germline V gives CDR1 ENHRY, CDR2 SYGVKD. CDR3 length: 12 amino acids. The CDR3 DNA follows: TGTGCCATCAGTGAGGTGTTCCGCGAGCAGTACTTC. It encodes CAISEVFREQYF.

The rearrangement links TRBV28 to TRBJ1-1; D is ambiguous. The V gene lost 2 bases and the J gene lost 0 bases, with 7 bases spanning the gap. Germline CDR1 MDHEN, CDR2 SYDVKM. The CDR3 extends over 14 amino acids. In DNA, the CDR3 is TGTGCCAGCAGTTTAGTCTCAGTGAACACTGAAGCTTTCTTT. Its translation is CASSLVSVNTEAFF.

The V and J genes are TRBV28 and TRBJ2-1, with 7 bases that match TRBD2. CDR1 is MDHEN and CDR2 is SYDVKM in the germline V gene. The CDR3 is made up of 14 amino acids. V lost 2 bases and J lost 7; bases outside the gene matches: 5. CDR3 sequence: CASSLAGARNEQFF. The CDR3 coding sequence is TGTGCCAGCAGTTTAGCGGGAGCACGAAATGAGCAGTTCTTC.

The chain is built from TRBV5-1 and TRBJ1-2; D gene unclear. Trimming removed 0 bases from V and 0 bases from J, with 9 bases in between. The CDR3 totals 15 residues. CDR1 is SGHRS and CDR2 is YFSETQ in the germline V gene. The CDR3 sequence: CASSLARGPNYGYTF. The CDR3 nucleotides read TGCGCCAGCAGCTTGGCCCGCGGGCCTAACTATGGCTACACCTTC.

As DNA, the CDR3 is TGTGCCAGTAGTATGATGCGGGGGGACACTGAAGCTTTCTTT. This encodes CASSMMRGDTEAFF. This sequence joins TRBV19 and TRBJ1-1; possible D gene TRBD1, 5 bases. Trimming removed 3 bases at V and 3 bases at J, with 11 bases between. Germline V gene lookup returns CDR1 LNHDA and CDR2 SQIVND (reference sequence). There are 14 residues in the CDR3.